What follows are 12 T cell receptor beta chains derived from one specimen sequenced in a study of T cells after yellow fever vaccination. A single record per CDR3 protein comes from TCRdb applying MiXCR to the 5' RACE reads. The sample lists 240,000 or so distinct CDR3 sequences; less than 9% were seen once. The sequences come from CD4+ T cells sorted from PBMCs, collected 15 days after the yellow fever booster vaccination. The receptors here all came from a man between 25 and 39 years old who received the YFV17D yellow fever vaccine.

Ten or more counts support this clonotype. The rearrangement links TRBV29-1 to TRBJ2-1; TRBD1 matches 9 bases. The CDR3 spans 13 residues. Trimming at V came to 5 bases and at J to 8 bases, leaving 7 bases not matched to a gene. From germline, CDR1 is SQVTM and CDR2 ANQGSEA. This chain's CDR3 is CSVRGQGIYEQFF. The CDR3 DNA follows: TGCAGCGTTCGAGGACAGGGGATCTATGAGCAGTTCTTC.

This clonotype was counted many times. The V gene is TRBV4-3, the J gene TRBJ1-5; D not resolved. Trimming left V 0 bases short and J 1 base short, with 7 bases between. The CDR3 runs 15 residues. Germline values: CDR1 LGHNA, CDR2 YSLEER. Here the CDR3 DNA reads TGCGCCAGCAGCCAAGATTGGCAAAGCAATCAGCCCCAGCATTTT. This gives the protein CASSQDWQSNQPQHF.

The V call is TRBV30, the J call TRBJ1-1, with no clear D. Germline V gives CDR1 GTSNPN, CDR2 SVGIG (reference sequence). V was trimmed by 0 bases and J by 1 base, leaving 6 bases between them. This CDR3 has 13 amino acids. The CDR3 region is CAWSVQPNTEAFF. The CDR3 nucleotides are TGTGCCTGGAGTGTACAGCCGAACACTGAAGCTTTCTTT.

This chain uses TRBV5-6 with TRBJ2-2; D remains unclear. This CDR3 has 12 amino acids. CDR1 and CDR2 from the germline V gene are SGHDT and YYEEEE. V lost 2 bases, J lost 13 bases, and 12 bases lay in between. CDR3 residues: CASSFVGSMLFF. The CDR3 DNA reads as TGTGCCAGCAGCTTTGTAGGCTCCATGCTGTTTTTT.

This clonotype was counted a few times. The chain recombines TRBV15 with TRBJ1-1, with D possibly TRBD1 on 5 matching bases. Trimming shortened V by 4 bases and J by 1 base, and 13 bases separated the two germline ends. CDR3 length equals 15 residues. Germline lookup yields CDR1 LNHNV and CDR2 YYDKDF (reference sequence). This chain's CDR3 is CATSTGGTRNTEAFF. CDR3 nucleotide sequence: TGTGCCACCAGCACCGGCGGGACGAGGAACACTGAAGCTTTCTTT.

V and J are TRBV5-1 and TRBJ2-1, with D perhaps matching TRBD2 (6 bases). From germline, CDR1 is SGHRS and CDR2 YFSETQ. This CDR3 has 17 residues. V gave up 6 bases and J gave up 7 bases, with 26 bases separating them. The CDR3 sequence: CASKGGLGALLKNEQFF. CDR3 coding DNA: TGCGCCAGCAAAGGAGGGCTCGGGGCCCTTTTGAAGAATGAGCAGTTCTTC.

This clonotype was counted a few times. The rearrangement joins TRBV11-2 to TRBJ2-3, with D hard to call. Trimming removed 2 bases at V and 4 bases at J, with 19 bases between. Per germline, CDR1 SGHAT and CDR2 FQNNGV. This CDR3 has 17 amino acids. The CDR3 sequence: CASSLPPAGPQADTQYF. The CDR3 DNA sequence: TGTGCCAGCAGCTTACCCCCCGCTGGACCCCAGGCAGATACGCAGTATTTT.

The J gene is TRBJ2-7, the V gene TRBV12-3 or TRBV12-4; D call uncertain. This CDR3 spans 13 amino acids. V was trimmed by 8 bases and J by 0 bases, leaving 11 bases between them. CDR3 bases: TGTGCCAGCCGAACGACCAACTCCTACGAGCAGTACTTC. Amino acids: CASRTTNSYEQYF.

This clonotype was seen repeatedly, ten times or more. V gene TRBV15 combines with J gene TRBJ2-5; maybe TRBD2 (5 bases). The germline V gene has CDR1 LNHNV and CDR2 YYDKDF (reference sequence). This CDR3 comprises 14 residues. Between the trimmed V and J ends, which lost 3 bases and 1 base, there was a span of 9 bases. The CDR3 here is CATSRLASQETQYF. The CDR3 coding sequence is TGTGCCACCAGCAGGTTAGCGAGCCAAGAGACCCAGTACTTC.

This chain links TRBV9 with TRBJ1-6; TRBD1 is a possible D gene (5 bases). Germline V gene data show CDR1 as SGDLS and CDR2 as YYNGEE. CDR3 size: 13 residues. Trimming removed 4 bases from V and 14 bases from J, with 16 bases in between. The CDR3 coding sequence is TGTGCCAGCAGCACCACCCCCGACAGTTCCCTCCACTTT. Its protein is CASSTTPDSSLHF.

Only a few counts were recorded for this clonotype. The chain combines TRBV19 with TRBJ2-7; 9 positions agree with TRBD1. Germline CDR1 is LNHDA and CDR2 is SQIVND (reference sequence). Trimming took 5 bases from V and 4 from J; bases not matched to a gene: 15. The CDR3 consists of 17 residues. This CDR3 is CASSSRTGASSAYEQYF. Here the CDR3 DNA reads TGTGCCAGTAGTTCCCGGACAGGGGCTTCCTCCGCTTACGAGCAGTACTTC. Full variable domain (remainder filled in from reference TRBV19 and TRBJ2-7): DGGITQSPKYLFRKEGQNVTLSCEQNLNHDAMYWYRQDPGQGLRLIYYSQIVNDFQKGDIAEGYSVSREKKESFPLTVTSAQKNPTAFYLCASSSRTGASSAYEQYFGPGTRLTVT.

This clonotype came up many times. The rearrangement links TRBV20-1 to TRBJ1-1; D remains ambiguous. Germline values: CDR1 DFQATT, CDR2 SNEGSKA (reference sequence). The CDR3 is 11 amino acids. The ends were cut back, 8 bases at V and 0 bases at J, with 7 bases in the middle. CDR3 sequence (DNA): TGCAGTTCCCAGATGAACACTGAAGCTTTCTTT. Its translation: CSSQMNTEAFF.